These T cell receptor beta chains were read from a single sample in a study of OX40 agonist ivuxolimab in advanced cancers. Assay: immunoSEQ multiplex PCR; the TCRdb copy retains only in-frame clones and omits some. The sample lists about 77,000 clones, roughly 87% occurring once. This specimen was CD4+ or CD8+ T cells sorted from blood, taken in a trial of the OX40 agonist ivuxolimab. These receptors all come from an adult with an advanced solid tumor such as melanoma, head and neck, liver or kidney cancer. The CDR3 runs from the conserved cysteine through the conserved F or W. D genes are given only for firm matches. Part of the rows lack a size; the others show once, few, many or a class for expanded clones.

>13|TRBV6-6|NA|TRBJ1-2|NA
CASRRDRNYGYTF
TGTGCCAGCAGACGTGACAGAAACTATGGCTACACCTTC
>14|TRBV29-1|NA|TRBJ2-2|TRBD2
CSGRGGGGTGELFF
TGCAGCGGCCGGGGCGGGGGTGGCACCGGGGAGCTGTTTTTT
>14|TRBV2|few|TRBJ1-6|TRBD1
CASRQTGVDSPLHF
TGTGCCAGCAGACAGACAGGGGTCGATTCACCCCTCCACTTT
>15|TRBV7-2|NA|TRBJ2-2|NA
CASSSGQTNTGELFF
TGTGCCAGCAGCTCCGGACAGACGAACACCGGGGAGCTGTTTTTT
>14|TRBV7-9|NA|TRBJ2-2|NA
CASSPSLNTGELFF
TGTGCCAGCAGCCCGAGTCTGAACACCGGGGAGCTGTTTTTT
>14|TRBV4-2|NA|TRBJ2-4|TRBD2
CASSPSGGKNIQYF
TGTGCCAGCAGCCCCAGCGGGGGGAAAAACATTCAGTACTTC
>15|TRBV29-1|once|TRBJ1-1|NA
CSVAFEQGSKTEAFF
TGCAGCGTTGCCTTTGAACAGGGTAGTAAGACTGAAGCTTTCTTT
>13|TRBV11-2|NA|TRBJ2-7|NA
CASSREASGEQYF
TGTGCCAGCAGTCGAGAAGCCTCGGGCGAGCAGTACTTC
>15|TRBV19|NA|TRBJ1-1|TRBD1
CASRTDTGGVTEAFF
TGTGCCAGTAGGACCGATACAGGGGGCGTCACTGAAGCTTTCTTT
>13|TRBV11-3|once|TRBJ1-2|TRBD1
CASTPDRGGGYTF
TGTGCCAGCACGCCTGACAGGGGAGGCGGCTACACCTTC
>16|TRBV9|once|TRBJ2-2|TRBD1
CASSVDGQGGTGELFF
TGTGCCAGCAGCGTAGATGGACAGGGAGGCACCGGGGAGCTGTTTTTT
>14|TRBV4-2|NA|TRBJ2-7|NA
CASSRRTEPYEQYF
TGTGCCAGCAGCCGCCGGACAGAGCCCTACGAGCAGTACTTC
>13|TRBV12-5|NA|TRBJ2-7|TRBD1
CASGRGQVREQYF
TGTGCTAGTGGCAGGGGGCAGGTTCGCGAGCAGTACTTC
>14|TRBV9|NA|TRBJ2-2|NA
CASSSTPQTGELFF
TGTGCCAGCAGCTCTACCCCCCAGACCGGGGAGCTGTTTTTT
>14|TRBV5-1|NA|TRBJ1-2|NA
CASSPTGRRGGYTF
TGCGCCAGCAGCCCGACGGGCAGGAGGGGTGGCTACACCTTC
>16|TRBV28|few|TRBJ1-1|NA
CASRAPGEGRPTEAFF
TGTGCCAGCAGAGCCCCAGGGGAGGGTAGGCCCACTGAAGCTTTCTTT
>13|TRBV30|few|TRBJ2-2|NA
CAWKRGSSGELFF
TGTGCCTGGAAGAGGGGATCCTCCGGGGAGCTGTTTTTT
>13|TRBV30|NA|TRBJ2-2|NA
CAWSVGFLGELFF
TGTGCCTGGAGTGTAGGGTTTCTCGGGGAGCTGTTTTTT
>17|TRBV27|NA|TRBJ2-1|TRBD2
CASSLPLTSGGAHEQFF
TGTGCCAGCAGTTTACCTTTGACTAGCGGGGGGGCCCATGAGCAGTTCTTC
>12|TRBV6-5|NA|TRBJ2-7|NA
CASSRDIREQYF
TGTGCCAGCAGCCGGGACATTCGCGAGCAGTACTTC
>13|TRBV10-3|NA|TRBJ2-7|NA
CAISAGASYEQYF
TGTGCCATCAGCGCCGGGGCTTCCTACGAGCAGTACTTC
>15|TRBV6-1|once|TRBJ1-5|NA
CALTRPGRVNQPQHF
TGTGCCCTAACCCGCCCAGGGAGGGTTAATCAGCCCCAGCATTTT
>13|TRBV18|NA|TRBJ1-5|NA
CASSRTDNQPQHF
TGTGCCAGCTCGCGGACGGACAATCAGCCCCAGCATTTT
>17|TRBV11-1|NA|TRBJ2-1|TRBD2
CASSSGLAGAFYNEQFF
TGTGCCAGCAGCTCCGGACTAGCGGGGGCCTTCTACAATGAGCAGTTCTTC
>14|TRBV5-1|NA|TRBJ2-7|NA
CASSLAASTYEQYF
TGCGCCAGCAGCTTAGCAGCGAGCACCTACGAGCAGTACTTC
>14|TRBV7-6|NA|TRBJ2-7|NA
CASSPPGRIYEQYF
TGTGCCAGCAGCCCTCCGGGACGGATTTACGAGCAGTACTTC
>17|TRBV30|NA|TRBJ1-4|NA
CAWSGGTTATIGEKLFF
TGTGCCTGGAGCGGGGGGACCACAGCGACCATAGGGGAAAAACTGTTTTTT
>17|TRBV4-3|NA|TRBJ2-2|NA
CASSQEMSGAIGGELFF
TGCGCCAGCAGCCAAGAAATGTCAGGGGCGATCGGCGGGGAGCTGTTTTTT
>14|TRBV7-2|NA|TRBJ2-2|NA
CASSSRTIAGELFF
TGTGCCAGCAGCTCAAGAACGATCGCCGGGGAGCTGTTTTTT
>13|TRBV30|NA|TRBJ1-6|NA
CAWSTQNNSPLHF
TGTGCCTGGAGTACGCAAAATAATTCACCCCTCCACTTT
>16|TRBV7-2|NA|TRBJ2-3|TRBD2
CASSLLLAGGADTQYF
TGTGCCAGCAGCTTGCTACTAGCGGGGGGAGCAGATACGCAGTATTTT
>14|TRBV4-3|NA|TRBJ2-5|NA
CASSQVDSQETQYF
TGCGCCAGCAGCCAAGTAGACTCGCAAGAGACCCAGTACTTC
>15|TRBV18|NA|TRBJ2-2|TRBD2
CASSSGGATTGELFF
TGTGCCAGCTCATCCGGGGGGGCCACCACCGGGGAGCTGTTTTTT
>14|TRBV6-5|NA|TRBJ2-1|NA
CASSSTQGPSEQFF
TGTGCCAGCAGTTCAACTCAGGGGCCCAGTGAGCAGTTCTTC
>10|TRBV29-1|NA|TRBJ1-2|NA
CSVEDPVYTF
TGCAGCGTTGAAGACCCTGTCTACACCTTC
>12|TRBV18|NA|TRBJ2-7|NA
CASSTPPHEQYF
TGTGCCAGCTCAACCCCCCCTCACGAGCAGTACTTC
>13|TRBV10-2|NA|TRBJ2-7|NA
CASSAGLSGEQYF
TGCGCCAGCAGTGCCGGGCTTAGTGGCGAGCAGTACTTC
>15|TRBV29-1|NA|TRBJ1-4|NA
CSVDPPGGRGEKLFF
TGCAGCGTTGACCCCCCCGGGGGCCGGGGTGAAAAACTGTTTTTT
>15|TRBV18|NA|TRBJ2-2|TRBD1
CASSPQQGDTGELFF
TGTGCCAGCTCACCGCAGCAGGGGGACACCGGGGAGCTGTTTTTT
>11|TRBV6-6|NA|TRBJ1-2|NA
CASSYAGGYTF
TGTGCCAGCAGTTACGCGGGTGGCTACACCTTC
>15|TRBV2|few|TRBJ1-2|TRBD1
CASSERTGRTYGYTF
TGTGCCAGCAGTGAACGGACAGGGCGGACCTATGGCTACACCTTC
>13|TRBV29-1|NA|TRBJ2-3|NA
CSVGGPSTDTQYF
TGCAGCGTTGGGGGACCGAGCACAGATACGCAGTATTTT
>13|TRBV4-2|NA|TRBJ2-7|TRBD2
CASSQGRGGVQYF
TGTGCCAGCAGCCAAGGCCGGGGGGGGGTGCAGTACTTC
>14|TRBV10-3|NA|TRBJ2-5|TRBD2
CAIRSSGGQETQYF
TGTGCCATCAGATCTAGCGGGGGCCAAGAGACCCAGTACTTC
>11|TRBV20-1|few|TRBJ1-1|NA
CSANGAAEAFF
TGCAGTGCTAATGGGGCTGCTGAAGCTTTCTTT
>13|TRBV29-1|NA|TRBJ2-7|TRBD1
CSVGRQGTYEQYF
TGCAGCGTGGGAAGACAGGGAACCTACGAGCAGTACTTC
>15|TRBV6-1|NA|TRBJ1-5|NA
CASSGAGYSNQPQHF
TGTGCCAGCAGTGGGGCAGGATATAGCAATCAGCCCCAGCATTTT
>19|TRBV7-3|NA|TRBJ2-1|TRBD1
CASSKPGTGGLGSYNEQFF
TGTGCCAGCAGCAAACCAGGGACAGGGGGCTTGGGATCCTACAATGAGCAGTTCTTC
>13|TRBV6-1|NA|TRBJ1-5|NA
CASSEVSNQPQHF
TGTGCCAGCAGTGAAGTGAGTAATCAGCCCCAGCATTTT
>15|TRBV7-9|NA|TRBJ2-5|NA
CASSLGDQGRETQYF
TGTGCCAGCAGCCTAGGGGATCAGGGGCGAGAGACCCAGTACTTC